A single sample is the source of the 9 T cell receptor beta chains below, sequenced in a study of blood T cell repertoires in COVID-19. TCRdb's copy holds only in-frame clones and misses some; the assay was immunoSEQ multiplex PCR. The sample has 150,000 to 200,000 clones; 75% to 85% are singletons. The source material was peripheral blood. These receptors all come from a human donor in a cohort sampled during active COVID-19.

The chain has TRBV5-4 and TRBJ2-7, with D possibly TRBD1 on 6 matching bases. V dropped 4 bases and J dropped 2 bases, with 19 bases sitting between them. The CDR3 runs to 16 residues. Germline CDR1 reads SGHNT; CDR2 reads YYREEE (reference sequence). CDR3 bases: TGTGCCAGCAGCCTACTTCCCGTACAGGGTGCCTACGAGCAGTACTTC. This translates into CASSLLPVQGAYEQYF.

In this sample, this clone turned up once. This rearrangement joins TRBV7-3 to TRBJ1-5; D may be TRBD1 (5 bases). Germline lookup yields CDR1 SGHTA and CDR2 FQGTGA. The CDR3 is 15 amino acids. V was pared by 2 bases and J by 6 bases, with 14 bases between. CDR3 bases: TGTGCCAGCAGCTTATACGGGGGGACGGCTCAGCCCCAGCATTTT. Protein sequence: CASSLYGGTAQPQHF.

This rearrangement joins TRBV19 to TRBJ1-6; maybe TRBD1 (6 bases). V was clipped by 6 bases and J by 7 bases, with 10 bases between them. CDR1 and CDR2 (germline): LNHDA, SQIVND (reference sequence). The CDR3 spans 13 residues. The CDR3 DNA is TGTGCCAGTAGCGGGCAGGGGAATTCACCCCTCCACTTT. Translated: CASSGQGNSPLHF.

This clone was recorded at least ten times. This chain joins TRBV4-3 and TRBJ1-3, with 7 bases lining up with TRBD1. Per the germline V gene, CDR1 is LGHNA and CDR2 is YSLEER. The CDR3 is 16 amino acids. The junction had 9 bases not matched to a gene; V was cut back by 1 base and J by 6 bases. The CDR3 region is CASSQVYTGAQNTIYF. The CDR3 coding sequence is TGCGCCAGCAGCCAAGTGTATACAGGGGCTCAAAACACCATATATTTT.

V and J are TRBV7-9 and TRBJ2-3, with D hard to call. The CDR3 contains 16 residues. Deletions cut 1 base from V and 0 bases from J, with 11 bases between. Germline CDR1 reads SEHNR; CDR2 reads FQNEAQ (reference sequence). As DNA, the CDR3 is TGTGCCAGCAGCTTAGTCGAGCTCGTGAGCACAGATACGCAGTATTTT. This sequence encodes CASSLVELVSTDTQYF.

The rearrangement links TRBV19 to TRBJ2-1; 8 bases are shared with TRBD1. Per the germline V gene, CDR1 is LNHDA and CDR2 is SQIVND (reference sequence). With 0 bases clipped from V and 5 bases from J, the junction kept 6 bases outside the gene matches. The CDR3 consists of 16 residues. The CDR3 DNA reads TGTGCCAGTAGTATAGATCTATCAGGGGGCCACAATGAGCAGTTCTTC. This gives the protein CASSIDLSGGHNEQFF. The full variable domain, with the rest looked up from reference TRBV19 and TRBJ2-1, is DGGITQSPKYLFRKEGQNVTLSCEQNLNHDAMYWYRQDPGQGLRLIYYSQIVNDFQKGDIAEGYSVSREKKESFPLTVTSAQKNPTAFYLCASSIDLSGGHNEQFFGPGTRLTVL.

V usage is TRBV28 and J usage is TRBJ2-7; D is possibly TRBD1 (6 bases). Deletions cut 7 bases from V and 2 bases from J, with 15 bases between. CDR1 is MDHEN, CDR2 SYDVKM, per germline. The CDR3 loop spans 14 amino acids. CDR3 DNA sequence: TGTGCCAGCAACGCGGTGGGGGCCCCCTACGAGCAGTACTTC. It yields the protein CASNAVGAPYEQYF.

The CDR3: CASTHEGGPSEQYF. The CDR3 DNA reads TGTGCCAGCACCCACGAGGGAGGGCCCTCCGAGCAGTACTTC. The chain has TRBV28 and TRBJ2-7, with 7 bases lining up with TRBD2. Germline V gene data show CDR1 as MDHEN and CDR2 as SYDVKM. With 7 bases clipped from V and 6 bases from J, the junction kept 12 bases outside the gene matches. CDR3 length: 14 residues.

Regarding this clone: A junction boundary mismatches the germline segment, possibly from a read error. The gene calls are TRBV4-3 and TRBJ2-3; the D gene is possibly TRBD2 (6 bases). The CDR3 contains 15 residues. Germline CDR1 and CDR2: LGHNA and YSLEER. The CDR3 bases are TGCGCCAGCAGTCAAGGACTACTGTTAACAGATACGCAGTATTTT. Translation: CASSQGLLLTDTQYF.